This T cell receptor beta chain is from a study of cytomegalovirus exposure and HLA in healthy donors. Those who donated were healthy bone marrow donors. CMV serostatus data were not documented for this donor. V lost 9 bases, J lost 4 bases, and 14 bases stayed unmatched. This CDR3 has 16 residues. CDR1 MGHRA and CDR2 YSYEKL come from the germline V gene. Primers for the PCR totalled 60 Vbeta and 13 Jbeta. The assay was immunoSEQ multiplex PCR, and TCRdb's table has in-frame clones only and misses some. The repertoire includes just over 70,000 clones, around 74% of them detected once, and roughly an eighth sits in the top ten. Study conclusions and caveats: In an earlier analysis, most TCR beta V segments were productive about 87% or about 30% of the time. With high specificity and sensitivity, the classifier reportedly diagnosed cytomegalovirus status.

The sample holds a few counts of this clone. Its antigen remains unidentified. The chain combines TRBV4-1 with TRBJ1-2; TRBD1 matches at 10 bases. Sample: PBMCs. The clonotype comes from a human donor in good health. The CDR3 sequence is CASLGVGTGVRYGYTF. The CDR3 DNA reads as TGCGCCAGTTTAGGAGTCGGGACAGGGGTGCGCTATGGCTACACCTTC.